This TCR beta chain emerged from a study of blood T cells in healthy people across ages. Across the whole study: T cells yielded about one barcoded beta molecule per two cells through template switching.

With 7 bases clipped from V and 2 bases from J, the junction kept 13 bases outside the gene matches. CDR3 size: 17 residues. Germline lookup yields CDR1 SGHNT and CDR2 YENEEA. Using a J-beta primer mix together with a sample-barcoded 5' primer, a second PCR was run for roughly 6 to 12 cycles. Tagging of each cDNA molecule was performed by a template-switch adaptor with 12 random nucleotides. In TCRdb, the 5' RACE reads were re-called with MiXCR into one record per CDR3 protein. The repertoire has approximately 820,000 distinct CDR3 sequences, around 42% of them found once; the top ten carry roughly a fifth.

V and J are TRBV11-3 and TRBJ2-1, with 8 bases aligning to TRBD2. Specimen: blood. The source is a man between 60 and 75 years old in good health. The CDR3 loop is CASTYDSGGLTYNEQFF. The CDR3 nucleotides read TGTGCCAGCACCTATGACAGCGGGGGCCTAACCTACAATGAGCAGTTCTTC.